This TCR beta chain was identified during a study of beta chain features in type 1 diabetes. About the study: Across all samples, roughly 98,000,000 sorted cells were examined. Overall study findings and caveats: VDJ junctions sequenced from type 1 diabetes patients showed fewer insertions and more deletions.

V shed 6 bases, J shed 4 bases, and the junction held 7 bases outside the gene matches. CDR3 length: 15 amino acids. CDR1 is SEHNR, CDR2 FQNEAQ, per germline (reference sequence). Every isolated RNA sample was fully reverse transcribed, so sequencing captured expressed TCRB transcripts. Sequencing of naive, central memory and regulatory T cell samples gave an average of about 3.57 million reads. This table comes from immunoSEQ multiplex PCR, and its TCRdb copy is limited to in-frame clones, with some not included. The sample has under 450,000 clones, approximately 15% seen once. Heparinised blood was drawn once per donor, averaging about 100 mL. With regard to this clone: Its specificity is not known.

Sample: naive CD4+ T cells from blood. The receptor was isolated from a man aged 30-40 years in good health. The gene calls are TRBV7-9 and TRBJ2-2; 8 nucleotides agree with TRBD2. The CDR3 protein is CASSQTSGGTGELFF. The DNA of the CDR3 is TGTGCCAGCAGTCAAACTAGCGGAGGCACCGGGGAGCTGTTTTTT.